This T cell receptor (beta chain) stems from a study of CD8 T cells in ankylosing spondylitis. The study's findings and limits: Typical of ankylosing spondylitis blood, it appeared, was a TCR beta motif of 7 or 8 highly homologous variants. The disease-linked clones had a CD8+ phenotype and low blood frequencies. Significant enrichment of disease-linked clones was reported in matched ankylosing spondylitis synovial fluid. A subset of motif variants has previously been described in the synovial fluid and blood of reactive arthritis.

Each TCR beta library was made by quantitative 5'-RACE that incorporated molecular barcodes. From the 5' RACE reads, TCRdb called clonotypes with MiXCR, one entry per CDR3 protein. Seen here are approximately 440,000 distinct CDR3 sequences, 15% to 20% observed once, and the top ten hold over 1%. This clonotype was counted only a few times. Its antigen remains unidentified. The CDR3 runs 12 residues. Germline V lookup: CDR1 DFQATT, CDR2 SNEGSKA (reference sequence). V lost 4 bases, J lost 3 bases, and 10 bases lay in between. The chain joins TRBV20-1 to TRBJ2-7, with D unresolved. The specimen was blood, either unsorted or a sorted T cell fraction (not recorded which). This receptor was obtained from a male donor with ankylosing spondylitis. DNA of the CDR3: TGCAGTGCTACAGGAGAACTCTACGAGCAGTACTTC. It is translated as CSATGELYEQYF.